This T cell receptor beta chain was captured by sequencing in a study of cytomegalovirus exposure and HLA in healthy donors. J was trimmed by 1 base and V by 5 bases; bases with no gene match: 11. Germline-derived CDR1 and CDR2 are PRHDT and FYEKMQ (reference sequence). This CDR3 has 17 amino acids. The PCR had 60 Vbeta and 13 Jbeta primers. The table came from immunoSEQ multiplex PCR; TCRdb's copy has only in-frame clones and leaves some out. The sample lists 150,000 to 200,000 clones, 60% to 80% occurring once. As regards this clone: Its antigen is currently unknown.

Notes on the study in general: About 180 TCR beta chains were listed as cytomegalovirus-associated.

The source material was PBMCs. The sequence derives from a man aged 40-49 years in good health and CMV-seronegative. This chain links TRBV13 with TRBJ2-3; 8 bases map to TRBD2. CDR3 residues: CASSPWGRGARTDTQYF. CDR3 sequence (DNA): TGTGCCAGCAGCCCATGGGGGCGGGGGGCACGCACAGATACGCAGTATTTT.